Presented here are 22 T cell receptor beta chains from one specimen sequenced in a study of shared clonotypes between healthy human individuals. Sequenced by immunoSEQ multiplex PCR; TCRdb stores in-frame clones only, minus some. The profile shows about 1.5 million clones, 95% to 99% of them singletons. What was sequenced was naive CD4+ T cells sorted from blood. Subset indicated: CD45RA+ positively selected. The receptors were sampled from a man aged 25 to 40 in good health.

This sequence joins TRBV4-2 and TRBJ2-5, with unresolved D. CDR1 is LGHNA, CDR2 YNFKEQ, per germline. There are 13 residues in the CDR3. The V gene lost 1 base and the J gene lost 5 bases, with 8 bases spanning the gap. The DNA of the CDR3 is TGTGCCAGCAGCCAAGTTAGTGGGGAGACCCAGTACTTC. It translates to CASSQVSGETQYF.

CDR3 in amino acids: CASSYHDRGSGELFF. In DNA form, the CDR3 reads TGCGCCAGCAGCTACCACGACAGGGGATCCGGGGAGCTGTTTTTT. The genes are TRBV5-1 and TRBJ2-2; 8 bases line up with TRBD1. Germline V gene sequence: CDR1 SGHRS, CDR2 YFSETQ. There are 15 residues in the CDR3. Trimming took 3 bases from V and 6 from J; bases not matched to a gene: 7.

This clone has just one count. The chain joins TRBV6-5 to TRBJ2-7; the D call may be TRBD1 or TRBD2 (7 bases each). V was pared by 0 bases and J by 7 bases, with 19 bases between. Germline loops: CDR1 MNHEY, CDR2 SVGAGI. The CDR3 has 16 amino acids. The CDR3 coding sequence is TGTGCCAGCAGTTACTCGCCGGGGACAGCGGGGAGGGAGCAGTACTTC. Amino acid sequence: CASSYSPGTAGREQYF.

The chain is built from TRBV11-3 and TRBJ2-1; D remains ambiguous. Germline CDR1 and CDR2: SGHNT and YENEEA. Trimming shortened V by 5 bases and J by 5 bases, and 7 bases separated the two germline ends. The CDR3 length is 12 residues. Here the CDR3 reads CASSPPNNEQFF. The CDR3 nucleotides read TGTGCCAGCAGCCCTCCGAACAATGAGCAGTTCTTC.

The genes are TRBV10-1 and TRBJ2-7; TRBD2 aligns across 11 bases. CDR3 size: 19 residues. The V segment lost 5 bases and the J segment 2 bases; nucleotides outside the gene matches: 17. In germline, CDR1 is WNHNN, CDR2 SYGVQD (reference sequence). DNA of the CDR3: TGCGCCAGCAGTCCGACCCGGCCGGGGACTAGCGGTCCGACCTACGAGCAGTACTTC. Its protein product is CASSPTRPGTSGPTYEQYF.

The rearrangement joins TRBV18 to TRBJ1-1; D gene unclear. Looked up from germline, CDR1 is KGHSH and CDR2 is LQKENI. The CDR3 contains 15 residues. The V end lost 3 bases, the J end lost 4 bases, and 15 bases lay between the germline ends. The chain's CDR3 is CASSPREVSGTEAFF. The CDR3 DNA sequence: TGTGCCAGCTCACCCCGCGAGGTGAGTGGCACTGAAGCTTTCTTT.

The sample holds one count of this clone. This rearrangement joins TRBV18 to TRBJ2-1; D is possibly TRBD1 or TRBD2 (6 bases each). The V and J ends lost 3 bases and 0 bases respectively, with 12 bases between them. The CDR3 loop spans 16 amino acids. Germline-derived CDR1 and CDR2 are KGHSH and LQKENI. The CDR3 coding sequence is TGTGCCAGCTCACCTGGGGGGCGGCACTCCTACAATGAGCAGTTCTTC. This encodes CASSPGGRHSYNEQFF.

This clone was recorded only once. In DNA form, the CDR3 reads TGTGCCAGCAGCTTAGGGGTGCGGAAAACTGAAGCTTTCTTT. It encodes CASSLGVRKTEAFF. The V call is TRBV5-8, the J call TRBJ1-1; tentatively, D is TRBD1 (5 bases). V lost 2 bases and J lost 5, with 13 bases in between. Germline V lookup: CDR1 SGHTS, CDR2 YDEGEE. The CDR3 is 14 residues long.

V and J are TRBV9 and TRBJ2-1; 7 nucleotides line up with TRBD2. Germline V gene lookup returns CDR1 SGDLS and CDR2 YYNGEE. The CDR3 runs to 15 residues. Trimming at V came to 0 bases and at J to 5 bases, leaving 5 bases not matched to a gene. The CDR3: CASSVDGGSHNEQFF. CDR3 DNA sequence: TGTGCCAGCAGCGTAGATGGCGGGAGTCACAATGAGCAGTTCTTC.

The rearrangement joins TRBV28 to TRBJ1-5; D may be TRBD1 (5 bases). V was trimmed by 5 bases and J by 1 base, leaving 9 bases between them. This CDR3 has 14 residues. Germline V gives CDR1 MDHEN, CDR2 SYDVKM. The chain's CDR3 is CASSRGRSNQPQHF. CDR3 nucleotide sequence: TGTGCCAGCAGTAGGGGTAGAAGCAATCAGCCCCAGCATTTT.

Comment on this clone: The sample carries other DNA sequences with the same CDR3. The V call is TRBV18, the J call TRBJ2-1; maybe TRBD1 (5 bases). The CDR3 totals 13 residues. Germline values: CDR1 KGHSH, CDR2 LQKENI. V was pared by 0 bases and J by 8 bases, with 8 bases between. This CDR3 is CASSPPGRDEQFF. The CDR3 DNA is TGTGCCAGCTCACCACCGGGGCGAGATGAGCAGTTCTTC.

The V call is TRBV9, the J call TRBJ2-3; 13 positions match TRBD2. Germline V gene sequence: CDR1 SGDLS, CDR2 YYNGEE. After removal of 3 bases from V and 7 bases from J, the junction contained 5 bases not matched to a gene. The CDR3 consists of 15 residues. CDR3 sequence: CASSARTSGSYTQYF. DNA of the CDR3: TGTGCCAGCAGCGCCCGGACTAGCGGGAGTTATACGCAGTATTTT.

This chain links TRBV7-2 with TRBJ1-1; D ambiguous. The CDR3 covers 13 residues. Germline V CDR1 and CDR2: SGHTA, FQGNSA. The V end was cut by 5 bases, the J end by 1 base, with 8 bases between. The CDR3 sequence: CASSVVPNTEAFF. The CDR3 DNA reads as TGTGCCAGCAGCGTTGTTCCGAACACTGAAGCTTTCTTT.

The chain links TRBV27 to TRBJ2-7; tentatively, D is TRBD2 (6 bases). V was clipped by 4 bases and J by 2 bases, with 21 bases between them. Germline V gene lookup returns CDR1 MNHEY and CDR2 SMNVEV (reference sequence). There are 17 residues in the CDR3. The CDR3 reads CASSCPPPGEVTYEQYF. For the CDR3, the DNA is TGTGCCAGCAGTTGCCCCCCTCCGGGGGAGGTTACCTACGAGCAGTACTTC.

This chain links TRBV2 with TRBJ2-7; 9 bases are shared with TRBD1. In germline, CDR1 is SNHLY, CDR2 FYNNEI. The length of the CDR3 is 16 residues. V trimming: 0 bases; J trimming: 4 bases; junction bases outside the gene matches: 7. CDR3 protein: CASSEARRTGAYEQYF. CDR3 DNA sequence: TGTGCCAGCAGTGAAGCGCGAAGGACAGGGGCGTACGAGCAGTACTTC. The whole variable domain, filled in from reference TRBV2 and TRBJ2-7, reads EPEVTQTPSHQVTQMGQEVILRCVPISNHLYFYWYRQILGQKVEFLVSFYNNEISEKSEIFDDQFSVERPDGSNFTLKIRSTKLEDSAMYFCASSEARRTGAYEQYFGPGTRLTVT.

The chain uses TRBV5-1 and TRBJ1-3, with D maybe TRBD1 (5 bases). Looked up from germline, CDR1 is SGHRS and CDR2 is YFSETQ. Trimming stripped 4 bases from V and 1 base from J, with 9 bases between. The CDR3 runs 14 residues. As DNA, the CDR3 is TGCGCCAGCAGCACGACAGTATCTGGAAACACCATATATTTT. Encoded protein: CASSTTVSGNTIYF. The full variable domain, completed using reference TRBV5-1 and TRBJ1-3, is KAGVTQTPRYLIKTRGQQVTLSCSPISGHRSVSWYQQTPGQGLQFLFEYFSETQRNKGNFPGRFSGRQFSNSRSEMNVSTLELGDSALYLCASSTTVSGNTIYFGEGSWLTVV.

The chain recombines TRBV5-1 with TRBJ1-1; the D is unclear. The CDR3 totals 13 residues. Trimming cost V 5 bases and J 4 bases, with 12 bases left between them. Germline CDR1 is SGHRS and CDR2 is YFSETQ. CDR3 in DNA: TGCGCCAGCAGTGATTTGGGTGTCACTGAAGCTTTCTTT. Its protein product is CASSDLGVTEAFF.

This clone was seen once. The chain uses TRBV7-9 and TRBJ2-7; no definite D call. V lost 8 bases and J lost 2, with 10 bases in between. Per the germline V gene, CDR1 is SEHNR and CDR2 is FQNEAQ (reference sequence). The CDR3 has 12 residues. CDR3 coding DNA: TGTGCCAGCCGGGCCGGCCCCTACGAGCAGTACTTC. Translation gives CASRAGPYEQYF.

V is TRBV28 and J is TRBJ2-2; D is ambiguous. Germline CDR1 reads MDHEN; CDR2 reads SYDVKM. The V and J ends lost 3 bases and 3 bases respectively, with 14 bases between them. The CDR3 extends over 16 amino acids. CDR3 loop: CASSFMSDRHTGELFF. The CDR3 coding sequence is TGTGCCAGCAGTTTTATGTCAGATAGGCACACCGGGGAGCTGTTTTTT.

Note on this clone: The sample carries other DNA sequences with the same CDR3. This chain links TRBV5-6 with TRBJ2-7, with 10 bases fitting TRBD1. The V and J ends lost 1 base and 3 bases, in that order; junction bases with no gene match: 4. This CDR3 comprises 15 residues. Germline CDR1 reads SGHDT; CDR2 reads YYEEEE. The chain's CDR3 is CASSLYGQGVYEQYF. DNA of the CDR3: TGTGCCAGCAGCTTGTACGGACAGGGGGTCTACGAGCAGTACTTC.

This chain links TRBV12-2 with TRBJ2-7; the D call in the table, TRBD2, was not verified against the DNA. TRBV12-2 is annotated as a pseudogene. The CDR3 covers 18 residues. DNA of the CDR3: TGTGCAAGTCGTTTGGGACTAGCGGGTTCTTCCCACTCCTACGAGCAGTACTTC. This encodes CASRLGLAGSSHSYEQYF.

The CDR3 loop is CASSERTGTQYF. The CDR3 coding sequence is TGTGCCAGCAGTGAGCGGACCGGGACCCAGTACTTC. The chain uses TRBV2 and TRBJ2-5; D is uncertain. This CDR3 contains 12 residues. CDR1 is SNHLY and CDR2 is FYNNEI in the germline V gene. Trimming left V 3 bases short and J 7 bases short, with 9 bases between.